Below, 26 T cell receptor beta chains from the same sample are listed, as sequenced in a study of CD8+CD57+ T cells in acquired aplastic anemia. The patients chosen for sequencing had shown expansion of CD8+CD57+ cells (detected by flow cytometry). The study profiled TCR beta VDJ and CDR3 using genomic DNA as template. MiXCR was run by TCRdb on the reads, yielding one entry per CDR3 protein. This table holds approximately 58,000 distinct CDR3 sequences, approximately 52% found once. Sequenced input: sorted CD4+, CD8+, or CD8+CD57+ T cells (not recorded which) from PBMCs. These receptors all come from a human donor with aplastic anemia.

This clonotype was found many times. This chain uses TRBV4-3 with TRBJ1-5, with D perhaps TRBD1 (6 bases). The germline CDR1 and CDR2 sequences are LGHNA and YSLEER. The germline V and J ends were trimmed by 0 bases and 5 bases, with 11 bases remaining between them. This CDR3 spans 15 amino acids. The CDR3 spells CASSQDSGAYQPQHF. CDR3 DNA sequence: TGCGCCAGCAGCCAAGATTCAGGGGCCTATCAGCCCCAGCATTTT.

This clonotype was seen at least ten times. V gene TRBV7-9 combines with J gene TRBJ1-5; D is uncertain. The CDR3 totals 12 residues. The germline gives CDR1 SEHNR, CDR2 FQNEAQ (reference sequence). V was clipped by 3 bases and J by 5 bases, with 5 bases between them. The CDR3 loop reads CASSFPDQPQHF. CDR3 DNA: TGTGCCAGCAGCTTCCCAGATCAGCCCCAGCATTTT.

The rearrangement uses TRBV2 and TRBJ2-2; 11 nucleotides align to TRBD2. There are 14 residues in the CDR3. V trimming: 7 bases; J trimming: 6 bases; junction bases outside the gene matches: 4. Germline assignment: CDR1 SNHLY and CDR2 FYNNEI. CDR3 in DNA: TGTGCCAGCACCAAGGGACTAGCGGCCGGGGAGCTGTTTTTT. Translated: CASTKGLAAGELFF.

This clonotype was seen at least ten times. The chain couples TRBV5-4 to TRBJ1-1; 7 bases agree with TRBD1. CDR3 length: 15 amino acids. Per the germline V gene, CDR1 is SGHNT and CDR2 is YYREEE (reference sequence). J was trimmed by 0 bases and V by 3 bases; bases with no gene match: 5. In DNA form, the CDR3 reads TGTGCCAGCAGCTGGGGGACAGATATGAACACTGAAGCTTTCTTT. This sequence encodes CASSWGTDMNTEAFF.

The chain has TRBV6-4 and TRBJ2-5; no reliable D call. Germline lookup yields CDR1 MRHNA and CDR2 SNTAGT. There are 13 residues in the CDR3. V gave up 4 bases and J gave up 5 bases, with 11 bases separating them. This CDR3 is CASSAYQWETQYF. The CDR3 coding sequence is TGTGCCAGCAGTGCGTATCAGTGGGAGACCCAGTACTTC.

The CDR3 coding sequence is TGTGCCAGCAGCTTAGCCCCCAGCAGCTCCTACAATGAGCAGTTCTTC. Residues: CASSLAPSSSYNEQFF. The V call is TRBV7-2, the J call TRBJ2-1; unclear D gene. The CDR3 is 16 amino acids. From germline, CDR1 is SGHTA and CDR2 FQGNSA. Trimming pared 0 bases from V and 0 bases from J, leaving 9 bases between.

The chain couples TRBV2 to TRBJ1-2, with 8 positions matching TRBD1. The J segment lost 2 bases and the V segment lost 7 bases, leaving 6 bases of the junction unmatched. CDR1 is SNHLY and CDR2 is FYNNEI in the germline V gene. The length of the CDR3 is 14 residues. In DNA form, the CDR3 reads TGTGCCAGCACCGATGACAGGGGCAACTATGGCTACACCTTC. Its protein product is CASTDDRGNYGYTF.

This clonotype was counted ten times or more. In DNA, the CDR3 is TGTGCCAGCAGTCTTGTAAGGGCCCAAAGAGGGTTACCCCTCCACTTT. As protein: CASSLVRAQRGLPLHF. V is TRBV27 and J is TRBJ1-6, with D unclear. This CDR3 is built from 16 residues. Trimming pared 5 bases from V and 12 bases from J, leaving 23 bases between. Germline V gives CDR1 MNHEY, CDR2 SMNVEV (reference sequence).

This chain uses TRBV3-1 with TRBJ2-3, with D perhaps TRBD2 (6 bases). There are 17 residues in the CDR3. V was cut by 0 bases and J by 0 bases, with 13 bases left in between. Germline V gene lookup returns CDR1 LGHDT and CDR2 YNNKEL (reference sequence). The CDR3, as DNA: TGTGCCAGCAGCCAAGATCAAGGACTACGGAGCACAGATACGCAGTATTTT. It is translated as CASSQDQGLRSTDTQYF.

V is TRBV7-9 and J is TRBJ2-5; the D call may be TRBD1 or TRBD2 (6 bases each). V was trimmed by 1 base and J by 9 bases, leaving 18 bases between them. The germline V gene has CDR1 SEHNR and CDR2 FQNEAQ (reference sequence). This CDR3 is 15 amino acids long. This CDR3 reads CASSLGMGGPEAQYF. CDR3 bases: TGTGCCAGCAGCTTAGGGATGGGGGGCCCGGAGGCCCAGTACTTC.

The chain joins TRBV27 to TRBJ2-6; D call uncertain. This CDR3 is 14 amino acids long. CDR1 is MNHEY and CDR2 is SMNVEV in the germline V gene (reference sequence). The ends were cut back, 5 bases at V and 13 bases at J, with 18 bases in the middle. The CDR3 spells CASSQSLDVRVLTF. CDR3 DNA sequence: TGTGCCAGCAGTCAATCTCTCGACGTCAGGGTCCTGACTTTC.

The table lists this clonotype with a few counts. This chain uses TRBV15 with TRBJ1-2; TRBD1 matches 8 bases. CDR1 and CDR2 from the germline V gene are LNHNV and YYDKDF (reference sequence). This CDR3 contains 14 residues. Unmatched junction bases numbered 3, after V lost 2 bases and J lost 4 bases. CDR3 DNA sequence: TGTGCCACCAGCAGAACAGGGGGAGGCTATGGCTACACCTTC. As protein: CATSRTGGGYGYTF. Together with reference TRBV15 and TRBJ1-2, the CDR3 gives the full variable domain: DAMVIQNPRYQVTQFGKPVTLSCSQTLNHNVMYWYQQKSSQAPKLLFHYYDKDFNNEADTPDNFQSRRPNTSFCFLDIRSPGLGDTAMYLCATSRTGGGYGYTFGSGTRLTVV.

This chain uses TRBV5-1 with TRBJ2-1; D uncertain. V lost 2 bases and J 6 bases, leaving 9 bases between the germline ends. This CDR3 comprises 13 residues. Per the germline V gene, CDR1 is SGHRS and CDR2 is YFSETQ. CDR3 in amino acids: CASSFGRLNEQFF. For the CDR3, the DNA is TGCGCCAGCAGCTTTGGGCGTCTCAATGAGCAGTTCTTC.

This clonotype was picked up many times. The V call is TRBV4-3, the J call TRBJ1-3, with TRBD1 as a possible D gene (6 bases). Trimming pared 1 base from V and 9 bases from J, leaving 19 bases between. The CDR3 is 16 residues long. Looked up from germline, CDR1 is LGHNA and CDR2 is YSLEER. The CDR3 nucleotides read TGCGCCAGCAGCCAAGTTATCGGGGGCGACTTTGGCACCATATATTTT. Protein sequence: CASSQVIGGDFGTIYF.

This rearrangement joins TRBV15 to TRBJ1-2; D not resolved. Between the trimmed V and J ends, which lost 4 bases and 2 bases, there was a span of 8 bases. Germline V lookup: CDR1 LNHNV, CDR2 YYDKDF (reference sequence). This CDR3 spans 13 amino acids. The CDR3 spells CATSTGSNYGYTF. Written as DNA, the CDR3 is TGTGCCACCAGCACGGGCAGCAACTATGGCTACACCTTC.

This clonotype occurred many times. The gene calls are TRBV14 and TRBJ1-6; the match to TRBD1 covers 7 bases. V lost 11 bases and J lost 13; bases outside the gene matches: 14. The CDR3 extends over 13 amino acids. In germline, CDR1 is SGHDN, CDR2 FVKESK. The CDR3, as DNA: TGTGCCGGCAAACCGACAGGGAGAGGGCCCCTCCACTTT. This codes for CAGKPTGRGPLHF. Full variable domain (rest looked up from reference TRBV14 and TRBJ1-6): EAGVTQFPSHSVIEKGQTVTLRCDPISGHDNLYWYRRVMGKEIKFLLHFVKESKQDESGMPNNRFLAERTGGTYSTLKVQPAELEDSGVYFCAGKPTGRGPLHFGNGTRLTVT.

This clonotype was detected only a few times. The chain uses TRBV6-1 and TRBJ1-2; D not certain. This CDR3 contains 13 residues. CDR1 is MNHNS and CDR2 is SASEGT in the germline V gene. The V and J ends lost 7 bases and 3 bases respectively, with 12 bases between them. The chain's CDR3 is CASKSSLYYGYTF. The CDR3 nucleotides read TGTGCCAGCAAGAGCAGCCTCTACTATGGCTACACCTTC.

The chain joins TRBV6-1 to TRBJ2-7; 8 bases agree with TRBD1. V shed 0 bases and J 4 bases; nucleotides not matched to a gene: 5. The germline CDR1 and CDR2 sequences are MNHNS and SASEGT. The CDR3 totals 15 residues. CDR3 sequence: CASSEAEDRAYEQYF. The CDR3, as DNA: TGTGCCAGCAGTGAAGCGGAGGACAGGGCGTACGAGCAGTACTTC.

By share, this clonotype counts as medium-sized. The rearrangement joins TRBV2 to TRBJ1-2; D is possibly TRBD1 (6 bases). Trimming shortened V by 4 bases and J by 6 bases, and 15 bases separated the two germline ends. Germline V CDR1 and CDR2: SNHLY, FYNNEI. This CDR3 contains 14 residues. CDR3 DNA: TGTGCCAGCAGTGTTGGTCAGGGGATGGATGGCTACACCTTC. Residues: CASSVGQGMDGYTF.

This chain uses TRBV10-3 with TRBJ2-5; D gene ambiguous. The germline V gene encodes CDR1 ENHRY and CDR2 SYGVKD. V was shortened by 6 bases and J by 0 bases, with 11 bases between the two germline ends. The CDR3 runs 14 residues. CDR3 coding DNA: TGTGCCATCAGCAAACTGAGAGACCAAGAGACCCAGTACTTC. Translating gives CAISKLRDQETQYF.

The CDR3 coding sequence is TGTGCCAGCAGCTTAGTTGAGGGGGTGGATGGCTACACCTTC. This codes for CASSLVEGVDGYTF. This chain connects TRBV11-2 to TRBJ1-2; tentatively, D is TRBD1 (6 bases). With 1 base removed from V and 6 bases from J, the gap between germline ends came to 12 bases. Germline loops: CDR1 SGHAT, CDR2 FQNNGV. CDR3 length: 14 residues.

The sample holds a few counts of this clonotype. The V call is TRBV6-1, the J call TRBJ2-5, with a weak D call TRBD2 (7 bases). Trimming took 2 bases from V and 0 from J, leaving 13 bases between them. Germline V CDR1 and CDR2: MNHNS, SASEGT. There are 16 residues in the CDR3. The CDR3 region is CASSEKGGGYQETQYF. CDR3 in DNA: TGTGCCAGCAGTGAAAAAGGGGGGGGGTACCAAGAGACCCAGTACTTC.

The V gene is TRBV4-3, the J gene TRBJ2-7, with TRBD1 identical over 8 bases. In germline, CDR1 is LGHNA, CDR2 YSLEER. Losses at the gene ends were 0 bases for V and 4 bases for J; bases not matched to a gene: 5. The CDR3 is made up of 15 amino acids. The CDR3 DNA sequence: TGCGCCAGCAGCCAAGACAGGGGGCATCGGTACGAGCAGTACTTC. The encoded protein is CASSQDRGHRYEQYF.

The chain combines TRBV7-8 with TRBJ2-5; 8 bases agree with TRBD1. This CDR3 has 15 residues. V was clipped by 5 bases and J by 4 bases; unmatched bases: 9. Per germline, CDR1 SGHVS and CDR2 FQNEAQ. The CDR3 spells CASSPNTGTGETQYF. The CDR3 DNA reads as TGTGCCAGCAGCCCTAACACCGGGACAGGAGAGACCCAGTACTTC.

The CDR3 DNA reads as TGCAGCGTTGTTCGTGGGGGGGTTGATGGGACCGGGGAGCTGTTTTTT. Residues: CSVVRGGVDGTGELFF. The chain uses TRBV29-1 and TRBJ2-2; 7 bases match TRBD2. The ends lost 4 bases at V and 5 bases at J; junction bases unmatched: 13. CDR1 is SQVTM, CDR2 ANQGSEA, per germline. CDR3 length equals 16 residues.

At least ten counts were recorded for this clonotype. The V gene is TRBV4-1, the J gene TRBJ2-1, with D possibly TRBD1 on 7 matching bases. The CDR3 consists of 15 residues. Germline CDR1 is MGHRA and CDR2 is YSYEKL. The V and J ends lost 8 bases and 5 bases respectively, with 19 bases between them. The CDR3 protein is CASSHLEGAHNEQFF. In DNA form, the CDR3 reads TGCGCCAGCTCCCATTTGGAGGGGGCCCACAATGAGCAGTTCTTC.